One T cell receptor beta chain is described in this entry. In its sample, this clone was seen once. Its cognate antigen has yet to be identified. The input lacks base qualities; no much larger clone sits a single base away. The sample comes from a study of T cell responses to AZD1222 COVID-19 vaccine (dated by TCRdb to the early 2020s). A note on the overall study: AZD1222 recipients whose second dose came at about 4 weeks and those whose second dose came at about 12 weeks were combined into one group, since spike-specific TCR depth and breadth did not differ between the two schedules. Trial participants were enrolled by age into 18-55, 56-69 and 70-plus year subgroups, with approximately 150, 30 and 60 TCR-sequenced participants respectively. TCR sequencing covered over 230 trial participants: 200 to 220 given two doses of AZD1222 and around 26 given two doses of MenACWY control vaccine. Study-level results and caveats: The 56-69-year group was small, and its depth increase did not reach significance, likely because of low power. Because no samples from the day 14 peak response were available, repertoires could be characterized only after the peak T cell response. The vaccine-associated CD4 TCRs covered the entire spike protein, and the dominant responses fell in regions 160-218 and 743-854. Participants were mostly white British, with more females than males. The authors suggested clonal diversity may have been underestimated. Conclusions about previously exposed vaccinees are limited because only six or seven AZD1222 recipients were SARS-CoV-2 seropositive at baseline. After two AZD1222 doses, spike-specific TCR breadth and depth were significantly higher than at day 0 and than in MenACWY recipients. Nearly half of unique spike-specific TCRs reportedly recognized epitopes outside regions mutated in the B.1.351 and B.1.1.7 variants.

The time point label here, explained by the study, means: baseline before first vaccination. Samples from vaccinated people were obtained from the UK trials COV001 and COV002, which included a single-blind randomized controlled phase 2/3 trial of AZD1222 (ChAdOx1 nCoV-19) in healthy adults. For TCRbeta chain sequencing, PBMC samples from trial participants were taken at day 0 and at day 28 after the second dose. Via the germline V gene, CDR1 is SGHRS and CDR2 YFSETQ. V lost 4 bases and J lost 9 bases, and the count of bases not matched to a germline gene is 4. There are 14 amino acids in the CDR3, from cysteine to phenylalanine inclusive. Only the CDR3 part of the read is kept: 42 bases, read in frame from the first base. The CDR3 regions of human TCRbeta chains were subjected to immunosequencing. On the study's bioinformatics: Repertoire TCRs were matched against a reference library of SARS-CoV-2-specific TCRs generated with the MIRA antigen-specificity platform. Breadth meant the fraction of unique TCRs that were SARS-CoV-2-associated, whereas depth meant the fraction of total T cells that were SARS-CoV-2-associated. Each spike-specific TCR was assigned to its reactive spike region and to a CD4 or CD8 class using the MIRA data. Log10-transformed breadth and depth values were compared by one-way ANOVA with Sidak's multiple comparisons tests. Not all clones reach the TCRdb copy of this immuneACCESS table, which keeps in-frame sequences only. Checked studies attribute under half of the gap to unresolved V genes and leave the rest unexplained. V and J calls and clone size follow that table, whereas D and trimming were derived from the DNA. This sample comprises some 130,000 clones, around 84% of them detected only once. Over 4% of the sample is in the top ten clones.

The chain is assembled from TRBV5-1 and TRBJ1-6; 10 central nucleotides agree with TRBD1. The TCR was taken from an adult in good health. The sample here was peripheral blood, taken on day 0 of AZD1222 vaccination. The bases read TGCGCCAGCAGCCCGGGACAGGGGAGTTCACCCCTCCACTTT. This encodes CASSPGQGSSPLHF.